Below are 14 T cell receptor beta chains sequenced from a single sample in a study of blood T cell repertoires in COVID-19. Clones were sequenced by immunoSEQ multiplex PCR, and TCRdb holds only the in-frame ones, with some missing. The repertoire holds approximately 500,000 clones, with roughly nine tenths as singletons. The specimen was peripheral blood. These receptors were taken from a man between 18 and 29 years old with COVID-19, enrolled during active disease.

The CDR3 DNA sequence: TGTGCCAGCAGTGAACACTTCCTAGCGGATCAAGAGACCCAGTACTTC. As protein: CASSEHFLADQETQYF. The V and J genes are TRBV6-1 and TRBJ2-5; TRBD2 agrees at 7 bases. Germline values: CDR1 MNHNS, CDR2 SASEGT. CDR3 size: 16 residues. V was pared by 2 bases and J by 2 bases, with 8 bases of the junction left unmatched.

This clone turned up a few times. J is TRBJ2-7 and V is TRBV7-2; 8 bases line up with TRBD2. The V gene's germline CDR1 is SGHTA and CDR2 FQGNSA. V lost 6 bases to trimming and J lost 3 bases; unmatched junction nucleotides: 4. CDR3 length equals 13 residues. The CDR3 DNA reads TGTGCCAGCAGGGGAGCGGGGGACTACGAGCAGTACTTC. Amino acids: CASRGAGDYEQYF. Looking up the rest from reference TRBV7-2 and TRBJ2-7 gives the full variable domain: GAGVSQSPSNKVTEKGKDVELRCDPISGHTALYWYRQSLGQGLEFLIYFQGNSAPDKSGLPSDRFSAERTGGSVSTLTIQRTQQEDSAVYLCASRGAGDYEQYFGPGTRLTVT.

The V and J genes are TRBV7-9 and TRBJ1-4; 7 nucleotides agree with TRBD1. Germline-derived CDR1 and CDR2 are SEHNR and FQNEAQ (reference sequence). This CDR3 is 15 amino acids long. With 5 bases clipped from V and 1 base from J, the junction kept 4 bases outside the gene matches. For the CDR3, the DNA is TGTGCCAGCAGCGCGAGGGGGCGAACTAATGAAAAACTGTTTTTT. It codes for CASSARGRTNEKLFF. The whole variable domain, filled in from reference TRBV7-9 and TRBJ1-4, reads DTGVSQNPRHKITKRGQNVTFRCDPISEHNRLYWYRQTLGQGPEFLTYFQNEAQLEKSRLLSDRFSAERPKGSFSTLEIQRTEQGDSAMYLCASSARGRTNEKLFFGSGTQLSVL.

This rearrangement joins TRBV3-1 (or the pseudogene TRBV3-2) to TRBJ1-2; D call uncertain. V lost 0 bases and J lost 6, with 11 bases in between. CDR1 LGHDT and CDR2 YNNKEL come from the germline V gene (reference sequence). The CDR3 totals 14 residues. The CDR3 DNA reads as TGTGCCAGCAGCCAAGATGGTATCGGGGATGGCTACACCTTC. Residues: CASSQDGIGDGYTF.

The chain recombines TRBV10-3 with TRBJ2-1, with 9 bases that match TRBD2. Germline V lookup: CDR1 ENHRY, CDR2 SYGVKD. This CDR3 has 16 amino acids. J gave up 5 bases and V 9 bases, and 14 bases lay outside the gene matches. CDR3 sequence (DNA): TGTGCCATAGGGCCAGTAGCGGGAGCTTGGGACAATGAGCAGTTCTTC. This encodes CAIGPVAGAWDNEQFF.

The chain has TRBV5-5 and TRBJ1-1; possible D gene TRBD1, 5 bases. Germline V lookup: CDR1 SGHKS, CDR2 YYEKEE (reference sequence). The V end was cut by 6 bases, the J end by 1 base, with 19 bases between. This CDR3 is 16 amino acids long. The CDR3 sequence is CASTTSLGLGNTEAFF. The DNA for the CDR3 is TGTGCCAGCACCACATCCCTGGGACTTGGGAACACTGAAGCTTTCTTT.

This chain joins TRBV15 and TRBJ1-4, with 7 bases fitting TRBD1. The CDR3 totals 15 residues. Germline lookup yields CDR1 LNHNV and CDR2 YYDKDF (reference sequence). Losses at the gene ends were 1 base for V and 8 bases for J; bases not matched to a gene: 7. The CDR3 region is CATSRGQGGPEKLFF. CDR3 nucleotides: TGTGCCACCAGCAGAGGTCAAGGGGGCCCCGAAAAACTGTTTTTT.

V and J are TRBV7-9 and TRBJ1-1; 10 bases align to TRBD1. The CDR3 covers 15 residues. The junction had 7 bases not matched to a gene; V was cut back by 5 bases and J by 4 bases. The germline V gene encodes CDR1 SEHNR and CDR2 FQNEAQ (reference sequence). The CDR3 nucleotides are TGTGCCAGCAGCCCACTCCGGGACAGGGGCACTGAAGCTTTCTTT. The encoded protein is CASSPLRDRGTEAFF.

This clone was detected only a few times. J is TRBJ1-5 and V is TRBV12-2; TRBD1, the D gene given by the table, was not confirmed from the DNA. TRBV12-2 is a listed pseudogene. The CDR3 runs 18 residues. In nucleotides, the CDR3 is TGTGCAAGTCGCGTGGGACAGGGGGACTTTTATAGCAATCAGCCCCAGCATTTT. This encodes CASRVGQGDFYSNQPQHF.

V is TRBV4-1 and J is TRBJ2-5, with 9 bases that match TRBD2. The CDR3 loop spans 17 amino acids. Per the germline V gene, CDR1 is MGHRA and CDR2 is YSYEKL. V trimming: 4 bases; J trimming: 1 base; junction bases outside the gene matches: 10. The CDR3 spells CASSRAAGGLFQETQYF. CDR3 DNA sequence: TGCGCCAGCAGCCGGGCAGCGGGAGGCCTCTTCCAAGAGACCCAGTACTTC.

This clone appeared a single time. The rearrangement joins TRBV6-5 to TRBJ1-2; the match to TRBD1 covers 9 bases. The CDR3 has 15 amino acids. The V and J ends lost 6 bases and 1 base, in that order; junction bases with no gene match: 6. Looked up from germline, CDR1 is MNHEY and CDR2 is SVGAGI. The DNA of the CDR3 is TGTGCCAGCAGAAAGGGGACAGGGCATAACTATGGCTACACCTTC. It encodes CASRKGTGHNYGYTF.

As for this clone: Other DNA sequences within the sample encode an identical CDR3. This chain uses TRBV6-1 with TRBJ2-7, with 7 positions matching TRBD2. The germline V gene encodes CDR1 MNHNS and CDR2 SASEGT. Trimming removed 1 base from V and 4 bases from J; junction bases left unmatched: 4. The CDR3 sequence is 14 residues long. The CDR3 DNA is TGTGCCAGCAGTGAAGGTCAGGGAGGGTACGAGCAGTACTTC. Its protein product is CASSEGQGGYEQYF.

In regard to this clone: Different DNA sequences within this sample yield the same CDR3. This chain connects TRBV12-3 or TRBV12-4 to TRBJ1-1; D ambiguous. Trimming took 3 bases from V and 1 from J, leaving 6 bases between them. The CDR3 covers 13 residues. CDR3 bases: TGTGCCAGCAGTTTTTCCGGGAACACTGAAGCTTTCTTT. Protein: CASSFSGNTEAFF.

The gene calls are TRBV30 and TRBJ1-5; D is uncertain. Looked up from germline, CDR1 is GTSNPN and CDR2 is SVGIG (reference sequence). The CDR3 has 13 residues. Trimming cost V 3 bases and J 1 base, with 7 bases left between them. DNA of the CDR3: TGTGCCTGGAGAAGCACCAGCAATCAGCCCCAGCATTTT. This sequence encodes CAWRSTSNQPQHF.